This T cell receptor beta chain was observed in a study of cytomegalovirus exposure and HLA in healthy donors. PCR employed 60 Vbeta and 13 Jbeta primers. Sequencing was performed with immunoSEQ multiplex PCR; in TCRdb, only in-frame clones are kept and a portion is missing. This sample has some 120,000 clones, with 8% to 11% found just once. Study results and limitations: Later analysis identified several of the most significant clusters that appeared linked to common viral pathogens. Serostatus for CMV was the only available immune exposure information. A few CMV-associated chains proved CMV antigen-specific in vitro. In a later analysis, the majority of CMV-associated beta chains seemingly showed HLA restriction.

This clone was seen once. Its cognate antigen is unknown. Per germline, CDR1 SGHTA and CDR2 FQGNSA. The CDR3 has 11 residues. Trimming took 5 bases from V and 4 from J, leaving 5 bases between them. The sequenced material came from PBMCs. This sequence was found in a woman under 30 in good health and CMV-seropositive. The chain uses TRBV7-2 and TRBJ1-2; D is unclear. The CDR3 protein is CASSVSYGYTF. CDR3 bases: TGTGCCAGCAGCGTCAGCTATGGCTACACCTTC.